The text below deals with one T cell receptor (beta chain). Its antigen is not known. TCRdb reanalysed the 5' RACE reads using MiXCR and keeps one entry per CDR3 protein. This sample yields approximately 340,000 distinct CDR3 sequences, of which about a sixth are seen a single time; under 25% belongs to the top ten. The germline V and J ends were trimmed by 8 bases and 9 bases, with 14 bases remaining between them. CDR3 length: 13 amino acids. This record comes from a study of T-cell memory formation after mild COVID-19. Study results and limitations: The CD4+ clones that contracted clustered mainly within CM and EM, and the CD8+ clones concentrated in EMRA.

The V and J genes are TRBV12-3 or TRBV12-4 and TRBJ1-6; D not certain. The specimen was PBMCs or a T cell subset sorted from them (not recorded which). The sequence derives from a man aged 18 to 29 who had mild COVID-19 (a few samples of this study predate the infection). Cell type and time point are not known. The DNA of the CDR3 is TGTGCCAGCCAGACCCGGTCGGGTTCACCCCTCCACTTT. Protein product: CASQTRSGSPLHF.